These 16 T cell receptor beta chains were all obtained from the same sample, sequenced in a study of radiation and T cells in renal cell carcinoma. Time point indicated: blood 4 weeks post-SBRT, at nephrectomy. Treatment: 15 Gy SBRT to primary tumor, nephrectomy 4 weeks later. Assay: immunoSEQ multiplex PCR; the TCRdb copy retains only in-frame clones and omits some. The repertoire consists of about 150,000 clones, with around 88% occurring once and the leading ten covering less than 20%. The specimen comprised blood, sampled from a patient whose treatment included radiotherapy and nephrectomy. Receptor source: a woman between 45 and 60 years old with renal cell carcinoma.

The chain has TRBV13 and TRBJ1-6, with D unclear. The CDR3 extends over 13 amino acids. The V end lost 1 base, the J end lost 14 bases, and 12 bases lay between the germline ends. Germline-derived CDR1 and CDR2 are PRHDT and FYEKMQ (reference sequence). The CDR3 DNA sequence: TGTGCCAGCAGCTTAGCGGGAGCGAGGTCCCTCCACTTT. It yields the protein CASSLAGARSLHF.

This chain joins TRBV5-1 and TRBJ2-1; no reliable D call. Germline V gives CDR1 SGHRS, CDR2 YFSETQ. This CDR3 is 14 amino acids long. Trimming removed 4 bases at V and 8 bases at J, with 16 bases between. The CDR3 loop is CASSLSPENHEQFF. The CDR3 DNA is TGCGCCAGCAGCCTATCCCCTGAAAACCATGAGCAGTTCTTC.

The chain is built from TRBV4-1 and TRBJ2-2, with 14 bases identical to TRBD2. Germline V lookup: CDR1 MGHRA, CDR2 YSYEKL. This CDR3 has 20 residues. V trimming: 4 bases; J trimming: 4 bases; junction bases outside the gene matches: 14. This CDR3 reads CASSPGPGLAGDLGTGELFF. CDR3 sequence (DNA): TGCGCCAGCAGCCCAGGCCCGGGACTAGCGGGAGACTTGGGCACCGGGGAGCTGTTTTTT.

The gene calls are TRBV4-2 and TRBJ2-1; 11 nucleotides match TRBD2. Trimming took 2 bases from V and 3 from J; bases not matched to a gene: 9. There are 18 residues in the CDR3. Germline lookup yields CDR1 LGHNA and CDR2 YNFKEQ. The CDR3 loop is CASSQRLAGPTIYNEQFF. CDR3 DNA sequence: TGTGCCAGCAGCCAAAGACTAGCGGGACCTACCATCTACAATGAGCAGTTCTTC.

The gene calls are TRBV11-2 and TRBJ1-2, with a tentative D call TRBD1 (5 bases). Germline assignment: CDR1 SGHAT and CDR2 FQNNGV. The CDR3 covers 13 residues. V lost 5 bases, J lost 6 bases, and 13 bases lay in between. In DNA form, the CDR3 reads TGTGCCAGCAGCGCCCCAGGGCTCGATGGCTACACCTTC. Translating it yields CASSAPGLDGYTF.

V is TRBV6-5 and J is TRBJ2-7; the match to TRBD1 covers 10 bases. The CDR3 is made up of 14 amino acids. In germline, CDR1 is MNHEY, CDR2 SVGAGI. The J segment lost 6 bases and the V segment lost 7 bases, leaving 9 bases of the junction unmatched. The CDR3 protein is CASNPGGQGTEQYF. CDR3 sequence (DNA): TGTGCCAGCAATCCAGGGGGACAGGGGACCGAGCAGTACTTC.

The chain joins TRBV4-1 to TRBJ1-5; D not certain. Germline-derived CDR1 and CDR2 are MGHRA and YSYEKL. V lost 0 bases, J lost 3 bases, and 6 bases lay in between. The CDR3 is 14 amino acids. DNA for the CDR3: TGCGCCAGCAGCCAAGACAGAATCAATCAGCCCCAGCATTTT. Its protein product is CASSQDRINQPQHF.

The CDR3 protein is CASTTNSGELGYTF. CDR3 bases: TGTGCCAGCACCACAAACTCGGGGGAGTTAGGCTACACCTTC. V is TRBV4-2 and J is TRBJ1-2; weak D call: TRBD1 (5 bases). This CDR3 has 14 amino acids. The V gene lost 7 bases and the J gene lost 8 bases, with 20 bases spanning the gap. Germline CDR1 LGHNA, CDR2 YNFKEQ.

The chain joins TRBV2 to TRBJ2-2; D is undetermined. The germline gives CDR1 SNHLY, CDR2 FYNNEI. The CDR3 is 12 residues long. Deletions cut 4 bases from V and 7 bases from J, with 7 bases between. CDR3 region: CASSAGYGELFF. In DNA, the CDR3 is TGTGCCAGCAGTGCGGGTTACGGGGAGCTGTTTTTT.

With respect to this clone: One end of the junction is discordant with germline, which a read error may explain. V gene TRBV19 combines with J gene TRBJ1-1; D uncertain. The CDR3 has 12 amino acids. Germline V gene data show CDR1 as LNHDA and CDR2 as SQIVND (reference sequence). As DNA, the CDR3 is TGTGCCAGCAGTAGTATGAACACTGAAGCTTTCTTT. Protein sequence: CASSSMNTEAFF.

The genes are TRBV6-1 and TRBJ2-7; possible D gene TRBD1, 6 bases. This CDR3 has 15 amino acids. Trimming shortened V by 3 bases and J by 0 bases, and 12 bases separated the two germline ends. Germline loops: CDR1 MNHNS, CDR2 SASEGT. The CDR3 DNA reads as TGTGCCAGCAGTGAGTACAGGGATAGCTCCTACGAGCAGTACTTC. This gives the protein CASSEYRDSSYEQYF.

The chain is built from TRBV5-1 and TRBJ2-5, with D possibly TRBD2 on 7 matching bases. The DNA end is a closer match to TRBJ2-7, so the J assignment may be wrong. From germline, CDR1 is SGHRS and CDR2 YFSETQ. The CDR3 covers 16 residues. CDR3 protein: CASSLAAGADSYEQYF. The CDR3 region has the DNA TGCGCCAGCAGCTTGGCCGCGGGGGCAGACTCCTACGAGCAGTACTTC.

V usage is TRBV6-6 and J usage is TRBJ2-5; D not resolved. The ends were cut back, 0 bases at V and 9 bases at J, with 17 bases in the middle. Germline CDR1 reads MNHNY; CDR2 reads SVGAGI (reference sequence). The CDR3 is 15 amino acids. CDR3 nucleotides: TGTGCCAGCAGTTACTCGAGTCTGCTAAGGCTGGCCCAGTACTTC. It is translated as CASSYSSLLRLAQYF.

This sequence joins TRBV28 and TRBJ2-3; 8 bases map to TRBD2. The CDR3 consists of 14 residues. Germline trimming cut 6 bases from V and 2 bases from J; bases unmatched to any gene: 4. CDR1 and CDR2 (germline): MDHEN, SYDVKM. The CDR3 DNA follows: TGTGCCAGCAGCCTTAGCGGGGTCACAGATACGCAGTATTTT. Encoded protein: CASSLSGVTDTQYF.

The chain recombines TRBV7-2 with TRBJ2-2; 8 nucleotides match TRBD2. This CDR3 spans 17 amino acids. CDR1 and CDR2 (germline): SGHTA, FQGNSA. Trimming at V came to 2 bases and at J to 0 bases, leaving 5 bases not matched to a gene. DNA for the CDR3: TGTGCCAGCAGCTTATTGGCGGGAGGAGCGAACACCGGGGAGCTGTTTTTT. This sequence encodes CASSLLAGGANTGELFF.

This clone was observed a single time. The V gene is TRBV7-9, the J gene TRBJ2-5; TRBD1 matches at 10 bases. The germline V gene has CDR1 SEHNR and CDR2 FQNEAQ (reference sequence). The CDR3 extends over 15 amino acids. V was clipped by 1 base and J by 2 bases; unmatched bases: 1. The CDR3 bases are TGTGCCAGCAGCTTAGGGACAGGGGGGCAAGAGACCCAGTACTTC. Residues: CASSLGTGGQETQYF.